These T cell receptor beta chains were read from a single sample in a study of OX40 agonist ivuxolimab in advanced cancers. Only in-frame clones appear in the TCRdb table, and some are missing; sequencing was by immunoSEQ multiplex PCR. The data contain 85,000 to 120,000 clones, 90% of them singletons. The source material was CD4+ or CD8+ T cells sorted from blood, sampled in a trial of the OX40 agonist ivuxolimab. Receptors were obtained from an adult with an advanced solid tumor such as melanoma, head and neck, liver or kidney cancer. The CDR3 runs from the conserved cysteine through the conserved F or W. Rows give clone size only sometimes, using once, few, many, or a class for an expanded clone.

v_call,j_call,clone_size,cdr3_aa
TRBV28,TRBJ1-1,.,CASIPTGNTEAFF
TRBV10-3,TRBJ1-5,.,CAISAAGQGAGQPQHF
TRBV30,TRBJ2-7,.,CAWRSTGAYEQYF
TRBV19,TRBJ2-5,.,CASSMASSGETQYF
TRBV28,TRBJ1-5,few,CASSPPKANQPQHF
TRBV28,TRBJ2-7,once,CASNTITYEQYF
TRBV6-1,TRBJ1-1,.,CASSHPLGTEAFF
TRBV7-9,TRBJ1-6,.,CASSLQGVSPLHF
TRBV28,TRBJ2-5,.,CASSPAGGRLETQYF
TRBV10-3,TRBJ1-1,many,CAIKEGGPEAFF
TRBV7-2,TRBJ1-6,.,CASSPMVQGAGSPLHF
TRBV7-9,TRBJ2-5,.,CASSQGGEETQYF
TRBV4-1,TRBJ2-7,.,CAGSPWGNEQYF
TRBV19,TRBJ2-7,.,CASSIGARGQNYEQYF
TRBV19,TRBJ2-1,.,CASSIVGRLGSYNEQFF
TRBV2,TRBJ1-2,.,CASTRTGPAYGYTF
TRBV25-1,TRBJ1-1,.,CASSEFTKQGEAFF
TRBV6-1,TRBJ2-3,.,CASGGRGLTDTQYF
TRBV28,TRBJ1-3,.,CASSLVVQGNTIYF
TRBV18,TRBJ1-2,.,CASSPGPNYGYTF
TRBV10-1,TRBJ1-2,.,CASSPRWANYGYTF
TRBV30,TRBJ1-1,once,CAWRSGRPASEAFF